The 28 T cell receptor beta chains in this list originate from one sample, sequenced in a study of cytomegalovirus exposure and HLA in healthy donors. PCR employed 60 Vbeta and 13 Jbeta primers. Sequencing used immunoSEQ multiplex PCR; TCRdb keeps in-frame clones, though not all of them. The data hold 100,000 to 150,000 clones, with approximately 80% observed a single time. Sequenced input: PBMCs. The receptors here all came from a boy between 2 and 10 years old in good health and CMV-seronegative.

J is TRBJ1-2 and V is TRBV9, with D tentatively TRBD1 (6 bases). This CDR3 is 14 amino acids long. The germline CDR1 and CDR2 sequences are SGDLS and YYNGEE. V was clipped by 4 bases and J by 8 bases, with 18 bases between them. For the CDR3, the DNA is TGTGCCAGCAGCCCGGGGGGCGTCGGTCGGGGCTACACCTTC. The encoded protein is CASSPGGVGRGYTF.

The rearrangement links TRBV2 to TRBJ2-7, with TRBD2 matching over 10 bases. CDR1 is SNHLY and CDR2 is FYNNEI in the germline V gene. The CDR3 has 17 residues. J lost 0 bases, V lost 8 bases, and 13 bases had no gene match. The CDR3 is CASDGTSVSASSYEQYF. The CDR3 DNA reads as TGTGCCAGCGATGGGACTAGCGTCTCCGCGAGCTCCTACGAGCAGTACTTC.

The CDR3 coding sequence is TGTGCCAGCAGTGAAAGCGGGGGCTCCTACAATGAGCAGTTCTTC. Its protein is CASSESGGSYNEQFF. The genes are TRBV6-4 and TRBJ2-1, with TRBD2 identical over 8 bases. Germline trimming cut 3 bases from V and 0 bases from J; bases unmatched to any gene: 1. The CDR3 spans 15 residues. Germline loops: CDR1 MRHNA, CDR2 SNTAGT.

CDR3 bases: TGTGCCAGCAGCTTAGATCCTGGCAATCAGAACACTGAAGCTTTCTTT. Translation: CASSLDPGNQNTEAFF. The chain joins TRBV11-2 to TRBJ1-1; D gene unclear. Germline lookup yields CDR1 SGHAT and CDR2 FQNNGV. V lost 0 bases to trimming and J lost 1 base, with 12 bases between them. The CDR3 length is 16 residues.

The chain recombines TRBV2 with TRBJ1-5; D unclear. In germline, CDR1 is SNHLY, CDR2 FYNNEI. This CDR3 contains 14 residues. V shed 6 bases and J shed 4 bases, with 13 bases lying between them. The DNA for the CDR3 is TGTGCCAGCAGCGCCATGGGCCAAAATCAGCCCCAGCATTTT. Its translation: CASSAMGQNQPQHF.

The gene calls are TRBV30 and TRBJ1-2; 7 nucleotides line up with TRBD1. There are 14 residues in the CDR3. CDR1 is GTSNPN and CDR2 is SVGIG in the germline V gene (reference sequence). After removal of 0 bases from V and 4 bases from J, the junction contained 5 bases not matched to a gene. The CDR3 DNA is TGTGCCTGGAGTGTACAGGGGTCCCTCTATGGCTACACCTTC. Protein product: CAWSVQGSLYGYTF.

J is TRBJ1-2 and V is TRBV6-5; D call uncertain. The CDR3 spans 14 residues. With 0 bases removed from V and 4 bases from J, the gap between germline ends came to 9 bases. Germline V gene data show CDR1 as MNHEY and CDR2 as SVGAGI. CDR3 coding DNA: TGTGCCAGCAGTTACTCAGGGAGCCTCTATGGCTACACCTTC. Its translation: CASSYSGSLYGYTF.

This clone has more than one count but fewer than ten. This chain joins TRBV6-5 and TRBJ1-1, with 7 bases fitting TRBD1. The CDR3 consists of 14 residues. Trimming at V came to 8 bases and at J to 5 bases, leaving 11 bases not matched to a gene. The V gene's germline CDR1 is MNHEY and CDR2 SVGAGI. The DNA of the CDR3 is TGTGCCAGCGGGTCCGGGACAGAGGTAACTGAAGCTTTCTTT. Its protein is CASGSGTEVTEAFF.

This chain links TRBV15 with TRBJ1-3; 11 bases match TRBD1. The CDR3 is 18 residues long. Trimming removed 7 bases from V and 0 bases from J; junction bases left unmatched: 11. Germline CDR1 LNHNV, CDR2 YYDKDF (reference sequence). The CDR3 DNA reads as TGTGCCACCACCGTAACTTGGACAGGGGGCAGCTCTGGAAACACCATATATTTT. Amino acid sequence: CATTVTWTGGSSGNTIYF.

The gene calls are TRBV9 and TRBJ2-2; 9 bases are shared with TRBD1. V was clipped by 0 bases and J by 5 bases; unmatched bases: 2. There are 15 residues in the CDR3. The germline V gene encodes CDR1 SGDLS and CDR2 YYNGEE. DNA of the CDR3: TGTGCCAGCAGCGTAGGGGGACAGGGTACCGGGGAGCTGTTTTTT. Encoded protein: CASSVGGQGTGELFF.

The V gene is TRBV18, the J gene TRBJ2-2; 8 bases line up with TRBD1. The J segment lost 5 bases and the V segment lost 4 bases, leaving 6 bases of the junction unmatched. There are 15 residues in the CDR3. Germline loops: CDR1 KGHSH, CDR2 LQKENI. The CDR3 nucleotides are TGTGCCAGCTCACAGGACAGGGCGAGGACCGGGGAGCTGTTTTTT. It encodes CASSQDRARTGELFF.

The chain carries TRBV18 and TRBJ1-2, with a weak D call TRBD1 (6 bases). Germline V gene sequence: CDR1 KGHSH, CDR2 LQKENI. V shed 3 bases and J shed 0 bases, with 14 bases lying between them. The CDR3 is made up of 16 amino acids. CDR3 residues: CASSPKDSVTNYGYTF. The CDR3 region has the DNA TGTGCCAGCTCACCGAAGGACAGCGTTACTAACTATGGCTACACCTTC.

In nucleotides, the CDR3 is TGTGCCAGCAGTGACACTAGCGGGGGTCCAGATACGCAGTATTTT. Protein product: CASSDTSGGPDTQYF. This chain uses TRBV6-4 with TRBJ2-3, with TRBD2 matching 11 bases. The CDR3 length is 15 residues. Germline trimming cut 2 bases from V and 4 bases from J; bases unmatched to any gene: 2. The V gene's germline CDR1 is MRHNA and CDR2 SNTAGT.

The V gene is TRBV19, the J gene TRBJ2-7; no firm D call. Germline values: CDR1 LNHDA, CDR2 SQIVND (reference sequence). Trimming took 0 bases from V and 0 from J, leaving 12 bases between them. The CDR3 is made up of 16 amino acids. Here the CDR3 DNA reads TGTGCCAGTAGTATAGATTTTTCGCCAGGCTCCTACGAGCAGTACTTC. It translates to CASSIDFSPGSYEQYF.

The rearrangement uses TRBV13 and TRBJ2-5; D might be TRBD2 (5 bases). The V end was cut by 5 bases, the J end by 0 bases, with 16 bases between. The CDR3 totals 16 residues. Germline CDR1 reads PRHDT; CDR2 reads FYEKMQ (reference sequence). The CDR3 protein is CASSPPEGPDQETQYF. For the CDR3, the DNA is TGTGCCAGCAGCCCTCCCGAGGGCCCCGACCAAGAGACCCAGTACTTC.

The V and J genes are TRBV19 and TRBJ1-6; 7 nucleotides align to TRBD1. Germline V CDR1 and CDR2: LNHDA, SQIVND (reference sequence). There are 14 residues in the CDR3. The junction had 4 bases not matched to a gene; V was cut back by 7 bases and J by 4 bases. CDR3 protein: CASTGQSYNSPLHF. Here the CDR3 DNA reads TGTGCCAGTACGGGACAGAGTTATAATTCACCCCTCCACTTT.

This rearrangement joins TRBV19 to TRBJ2-1; 9 nucleotides align to TRBD2. CDR1 is LNHDA and CDR2 is SQIVND in the germline V gene (reference sequence). The J segment lost 7 bases and the V segment lost 3 bases, leaving 10 bases of the junction unmatched. This CDR3 spans 16 amino acids. CDR3 loop: CASSIDSGGDLNEQFF. CDR3 in DNA: TGTGCCAGTAGTATTGATAGCGGGGGTGATTTGAATGAGCAGTTCTTC.

J is TRBJ2-5 and V is TRBV19; 9 positions agree with TRBD1. The CDR3 runs to 14 residues. V lost 6 bases, J lost 4 bases, and 6 bases stayed unmatched. In germline, CDR1 is LNHDA, CDR2 SQIVND (reference sequence). CDR3 sequence: CASSFTGGRETQYF. Written as DNA, the CDR3 is TGTGCCAGTAGCTTTACAGGGGGCCGAGAGACCCAGTACTTC. The whole variable domain, filled in from reference TRBV19 and TRBJ2-5, reads DGGITQSPKYLFRKEGQNVTLSCEQNLNHDAMYWYRQDPGQGLRLIYYSQIVNDFQKGDIAEGYSVSREKKESFPLTVTSAQKNPTAFYLCASSFTGGRETQYFGPGTRLLVL.

This chain uses TRBV6-5 with TRBJ2-4; weak D call: TRBD1 (6 bases). Trimming removed 5 bases from V and 7 bases from J, with 12 bases in between. Germline V CDR1 and CDR2: MNHEY, SVGAGI. The CDR3 sequence is 13 residues long. CDR3 region: CASSLRGTNIQYF. For the CDR3, the DNA is TGTGCCAGCAGTCTCAGGGGCACGAACATTCAGTACTTC.

About this clone itself: In the same sample, other DNA sequences code for this CDR3. The chain combines TRBV6-6 with TRBJ2-7; maybe TRBD1 (5 bases). V lost 0 bases and J lost 6, with 18 bases in between. CDR3 size: 16 residues. Germline V gene sequence: CDR1 MNHNY, CDR2 SVGAGI (reference sequence). The CDR3 here is CASSYSNLRQIGEQYF. In nucleotides, the CDR3 is TGTGCCAGCAGTTACTCGAACCTCCGACAGATCGGCGAGCAGTACTTC.

The chain is built from TRBV6-5 and TRBJ2-7; D is unresolved. Trimming pared 0 bases from V and 3 bases from J, leaving 12 bases between. Germline V gene sequence: CDR1 MNHEY, CDR2 SVGAGI. This CDR3 comprises 15 residues. DNA of the CDR3: TGTGCCAGCAGTTACTCGAGAGGTGCTAACTACGAGCAGTACGTC. It is translated as CASSYSRGANYEQYV.

V and J are TRBV29-1 and TRBJ2-7, with TRBD2 identical over 7 bases. Germline V CDR1 and CDR2: SQVTM, ANQGSEA. This CDR3 region has 11 residues. J lost 5 bases, V lost 8 bases, and 6 bases had no gene match. In DNA, the CDR3 is TGCAGCTCGGGGGAGGGAAACGAGCAGTACTTC. It is translated as CSSGEGNEQYF.

This chain uses TRBV7-2 with TRBJ1-2, with D possibly being TRBD1 (5 bases). Germline V gene data show CDR1 as SGHTA and CDR2 as FQGNSA. CDR3 length: 15 amino acids. V was cut by 1 base and J by 5 bases, with 14 bases left in between. Here the CDR3 DNA reads TGTGCCAGCAGCTTAGGGGGCAGCTTAGGATATGGCTACACCTTC. It translates to CASSLGGSLGYGYTF.

A few counts support this clone. V gene TRBV6-1 combines with J gene TRBJ1-2; D is perhaps TRBD1 (6 bases). The V gene's germline CDR1 is MNHNS and CDR2 SASEGT. V shed 3 bases and J shed 6 bases, with 20 bases lying between them. CDR3 size: 16 residues. CDR3 residues: CASSDQVWGTRDGYTF. The CDR3 coding sequence is TGTGCCAGCAGTGATCAGGTTTGGGGGACACGGGATGGCTACACCTTC.

The chain has TRBV11-2 and TRBJ1-4, with TRBD1 identical over 7 bases. Losses at the gene ends were 8 bases for V and 5 bases for J; bases not matched to a gene: 5. The CDR3 loop spans 13 amino acids. CDR1 is SGHAT, CDR2 FQNNGV, per germline. CDR3 amino acids: CASGSQGNEKLFF. The CDR3 nucleotides read TGTGCCAGCGGATCACAGGGGAATGAAAAACTGTTTTTT.

Comment on this clone: A read error may produce the germline difference seen at one junction end. The J gene is TRBJ1-1, the V gene TRBV7-7; no definite D call. CDR3 size: 13 residues. Germline CDR1 is SSHAT and CDR2 is FNYEAQ (reference sequence). The CDR3, as DNA: TGTGCTAGCAGCCTCCGACAGAACACTGAAGCTTTCTTT. This translates into CASSLRQNTEAFF.

The V call is TRBV7-8, the J call TRBJ1-2, with 9 positions matching TRBD1. This CDR3 contains 17 residues. The germline V gene has CDR1 SGHVS and CDR2 FQNEAQ. Germline trimming cut 0 bases from V and 0 bases from J; bases unmatched to any gene: 5. CDR3 nucleotides: TGTGCCAGCAGCTTAGCGGGGACAGGGAACTCTAACTATGGCTACACCTTC. It translates to CASSLAGTGNSNYGYTF.

This sequence joins TRBV5-1 and TRBJ1-2; 7 positions match TRBD1. Germline values: CDR1 SGHRS, CDR2 YFSETQ. V gave up 4 bases and J gave up 1 base; unmatched junction bases: 7. This CDR3 is 15 amino acids long. Here the CDR3 DNA reads TGCGCCAGCAGCCGGGACAGCTCTATTAACTATGGCTACACCTTC. Its translation: CASSRDSSINYGYTF.